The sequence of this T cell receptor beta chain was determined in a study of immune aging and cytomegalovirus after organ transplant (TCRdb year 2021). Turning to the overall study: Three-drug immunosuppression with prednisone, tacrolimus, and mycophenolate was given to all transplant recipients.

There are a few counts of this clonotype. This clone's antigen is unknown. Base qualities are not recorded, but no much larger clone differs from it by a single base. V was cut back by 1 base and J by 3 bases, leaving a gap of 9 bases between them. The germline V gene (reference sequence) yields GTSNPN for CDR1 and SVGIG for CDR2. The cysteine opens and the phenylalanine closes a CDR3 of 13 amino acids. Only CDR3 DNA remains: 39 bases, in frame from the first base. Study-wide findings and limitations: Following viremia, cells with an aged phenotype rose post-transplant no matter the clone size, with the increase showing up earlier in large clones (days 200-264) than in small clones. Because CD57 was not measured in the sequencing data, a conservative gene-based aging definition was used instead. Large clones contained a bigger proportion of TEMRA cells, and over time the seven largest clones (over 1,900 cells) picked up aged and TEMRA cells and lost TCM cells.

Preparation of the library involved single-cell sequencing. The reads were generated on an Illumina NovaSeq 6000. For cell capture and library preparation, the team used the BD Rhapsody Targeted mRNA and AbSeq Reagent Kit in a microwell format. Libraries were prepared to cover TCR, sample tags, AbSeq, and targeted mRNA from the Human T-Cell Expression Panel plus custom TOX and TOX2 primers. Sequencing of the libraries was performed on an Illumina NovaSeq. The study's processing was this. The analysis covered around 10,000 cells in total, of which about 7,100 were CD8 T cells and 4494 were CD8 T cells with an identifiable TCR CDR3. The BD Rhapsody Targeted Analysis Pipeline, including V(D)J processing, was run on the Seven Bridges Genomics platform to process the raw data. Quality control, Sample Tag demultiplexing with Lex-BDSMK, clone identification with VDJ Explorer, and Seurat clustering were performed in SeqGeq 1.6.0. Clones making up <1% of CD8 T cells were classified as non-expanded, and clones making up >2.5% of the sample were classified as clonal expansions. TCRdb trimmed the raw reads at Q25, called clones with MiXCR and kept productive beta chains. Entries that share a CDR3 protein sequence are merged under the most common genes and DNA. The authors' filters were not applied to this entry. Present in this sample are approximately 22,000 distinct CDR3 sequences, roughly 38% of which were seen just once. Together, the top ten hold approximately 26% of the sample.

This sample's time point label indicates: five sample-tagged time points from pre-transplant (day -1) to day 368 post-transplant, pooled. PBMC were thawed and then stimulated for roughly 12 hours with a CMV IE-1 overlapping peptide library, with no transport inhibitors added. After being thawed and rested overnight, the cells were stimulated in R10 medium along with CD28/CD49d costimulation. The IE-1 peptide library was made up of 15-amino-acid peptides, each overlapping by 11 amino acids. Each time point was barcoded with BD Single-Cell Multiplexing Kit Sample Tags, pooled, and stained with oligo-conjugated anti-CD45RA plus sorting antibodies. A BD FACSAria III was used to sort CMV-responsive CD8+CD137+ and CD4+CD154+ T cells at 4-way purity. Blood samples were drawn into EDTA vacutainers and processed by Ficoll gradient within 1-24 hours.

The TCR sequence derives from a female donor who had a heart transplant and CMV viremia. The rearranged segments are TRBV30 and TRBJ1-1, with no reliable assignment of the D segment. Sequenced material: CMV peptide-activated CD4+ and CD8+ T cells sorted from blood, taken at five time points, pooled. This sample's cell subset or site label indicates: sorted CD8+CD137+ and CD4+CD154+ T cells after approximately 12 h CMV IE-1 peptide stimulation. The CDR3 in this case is CAWSESPYTEAFF. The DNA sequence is TGTGCCTGGAGTGAATCCCCTTACACTGAAGCTTTCTTT.